This is a list of T cell receptor beta chains from one sample in a study of sequential checkpoint blockade in melanoma. TCRdb's table, derived via immunoSEQ multiplex PCR, lists solely in-frame clones and lacks some. The table has 10,000 to 15,000 clones, 21% seen once. The sequences come from tumor tissue (inferred from file names), collected from a patient given nivolumab and ipilimumab in sequence. Source of these receptors: a human donor with melanoma. Both conserved end residues are part of each CDR3. D genes are given only for firm matches. Size is omitted from some rows. Given values are once, few, many or a class for expanded clones.

clone_size j_call v_call d_call cdr3_nt cdr3_aa
. TRBJ2-7 TRBV6-8 TRBD2 TGTGCCAGCAGTGTCACTAGCGGGACTACCTACGAGCAGTACTTC CASSVTSGTTYEQYF
. TRBJ1-2 TRBV19 . TGTGCCAGTAGTATAGTCCTCCGAGATGGCTACACCTTC CASSIVLRDGYTF
. TRBJ2-1 TRBV9 TRBD2 TGTGCCAGCAGCGTCGATCCGGGACTAGCGGGACCTTCGCTGAATGAGCAGTTCTTC CASSVDPGLAGPSLNEQFF
few TRBJ2-7 TRBV9 . TGTGCCAGCTCCCCCCAGGCGACCACCTACGAGCAGTACTTC CASSPQATTYEQYF
. TRBJ2-2 TRBV25-1 TRBD2 TGTGCCAGCAGGCTGCGGGGGTCCCGGGGCACCGGGGAGCTGTTTTTT CASRLRGSRGTGELFF
. TRBJ1-1 TRBV6-8 . TGTGCCAGCAGCTTCCGACACACTGAAGCTTTCTTT CASSFRHTEAFF
medium-sized TRBJ2-2 TRBV28 . TGTGCCAGCACCCCCCGAACCACCGGGGAGCTGTTTTTT CASTPRTTGELFF
medium-sized TRBJ1-5 TRBV6-8 . TGTGCCAGCAGTTACGGCAGGGCTGGCAATCAGCCCCAGCATTTT CASSYGRAGNQPQHF
few TRBJ1-5 TRBV19 . TGTGCCACAGCCGAGGGGGTTTTAGGTCAGCCCCAGCATTTT CATAEGVLGQPQHF
. TRBJ1-1 TRBV2 TRBD1 TGTGCCAGCAGGGCTCAGGGGGGGACTGAAGCTTTCTTT CASRAQGGTEAFF
. TRBJ2-7 TRBV29-1 TRBD2 TGCAGCGTCGCGACTAGCGGGAGCCCGTGGGAGCAGTACTTC CSVATSGSPWEQYF
. TRBJ1-5 TRBV18 . TGTGCCAGCTCACCGGCAGGCTATAGCAATCAGCCCCAGCATTTT CASSPAGYSNQPQHF
. TRBJ2-1 TRBV5-1 . TGCGCCAGCAGCTTGCCCACTGGGGAGATACGGCATGAGCAGTTCTTC CASSLPTGEIRHEQFF
medium-sized TRBJ2-1 TRBV29-1 TRBD2 TGCAGCGTAGCGGGAGGTATCAATGAGCAGTTCTTC CSVAGGINEQFF
few TRBJ2-3 TRBV29-1 . TGCAGCGTTGAAGATAGTAGGGACCCAGATACGCAGTATTTT CSVEDSRDPDTQYF
. TRBJ2-3 TRBV11-3 TRBD1 TGTGCCAGCAGAGCCCCGGGACAGGGCACAGATACGCAGTATTTT CASRAPGQGTDTQYF
few TRBJ2-1 TRBV11-3 TRBD2 TGTGCCAGCAGCTTAGGGAGCGGGAGATCCAATGAGCAGTTCTTC CASSLGSGRSNEQFF
. TRBJ2-7 TRBV19 . TGTGCCAGTAGTATAGACTGGACAGCCTACGAGCAGTACTTC CASSIDWTAYEQYF
. TRBJ2-5 TRBV1 . TGCGCCAGCAGCCACAAACGCTCGGCTACAGTGCAAGAGACCCAGTACTTC CASSHKRSATVQETQYF
. TRBJ2-5 TRBV11-3 TRBD1 TGTGCCAGCAGCTCCCAGGGGGCTCAAGAGACCCAGTACTTC CASSSQGAQETQYF
. TRBJ1-5 TRBV28 . TGTGCCAGCAGTCCTCAGGGTCTCAGCAATCAGCCCCAGCATTTT CASSPQGLSNQPQHF
few TRBJ2-7 TRBV6-8 TRBD2 TGTGCCAGCACGCTAGCGGGAGGCTCCTACGAGCAGTACTTC CASTLAGGSYEQYF
many TRBJ1-4 TRBV9 . TGTGCCAGCAGCTCGGCTCCGGGGGAAAAACTGTTTTTT CASSSAPGEKLFF
few TRBJ2-7 TRBV6-8 . TGTGCCAGCAGTCGGGACGGGGCCTACGAGCAGTACTTC CASSRDGAYEQYF
many TRBJ1-3 TRBV9 TRBD1 TGTGCCAGCAGCGAAGACAGGGGAAGGGGAAACACCATATATTTT CASSEDRGRGNTIYF
. TRBJ1-3 TRBV11-3 . TGTGCCAGCAGCTTAACCCAGGGCGGAAACACCATATATTTT CASSLTQGGNTIYF
. TRBJ1-2 TRBV5-1 TRBD1 TGCGCCAGCAGCATGTCAGACAGGGGTGGTGGCTACACCTTC CASSMSDRGGGYTF
. TRBJ1-1 TRBV19 TRBD1 TGTGCCAGTAGTAGACAGGGTTCGAACACTGAAGCTTTCTTT CASSRQGSNTEAFF
. TRBJ2-2 TRBV9 TRBD2 TGTGCCAGCAGCGTAGGACGGGGGGGCACCGGGGAGCTGTTTTTT CASSVGRGGTGELFF
. TRBJ1-5 TRBV28 TRBD1 TGTGCCAGCCGACAGGGAATAAAGCCCCAGCATTTT CASRQGIKPQHF
. TRBJ1-2 TRBV19 TRBD1 TGTGCCAGTAGTATCATCGGACAGGGCAAGTGGTATGGCTACACCTTC CASSIIGQGKWYGYTF
few TRBJ2-2 TRBV12-2 . TGTGCCACCCTAGCCCTCCCGAACACCGGGGAGCTGTTTTTT CATLALPNTGELFF
. TRBJ1-4 TRBV25-1 . TGTGCCAGCAGTGGAGATGCAACTAATGAAAAACTGTTTTTT CASSGDATNEKLFF